The 9 T cell receptor beta chains in this list originate from one sample, sequenced in a study of technical replicates of blood from a handful of donors. Some clones are missing from TCRdb's copy, which holds only in-frame ones; the method was immunoSEQ multiplex PCR. The table lists approximately 75,000 clones, 75% to 85% of them singletons. Input material: PBMCs. The receptor set was obtained from a human donor in good health. Some clones in this sample may be carry-over from other donors' samples.

V is TRBV7-2 and J is TRBJ2-5; the match to TRBD2 covers 9 bases. CDR3 length equals 17 residues. Germline CDR1 and CDR2: SGHTA and FQGNSA. The ends lost 1 base at V and 2 bases at J; junction bases unmatched: 8. The CDR3: CASSLGGGGAGQETQYF. Written as DNA, the CDR3 is TGTGCCAGCAGCTTAGGTGGCGGGGGGGCAGGGCAAGAGACCCAGTACTTC. The whole variable domain, remainder taken from reference TRBV7-2 and TRBJ2-5, is GAGVSQSPSNKVTEKGKDVELRCDPISGHTALYWYRQSLGQGLEFLIYFQGNSAPDKSGLPSDRFSAERTGGSVSTLTIQRTQQEDSAVYLCASSLGGGGAGQETQYFGPGTRLLVL.

V usage is TRBV7-2 and J usage is TRBJ2-3; perhaps TRBD2 as D (6 bases). The CDR3 runs 16 residues. Per the germline V gene, CDR1 is SGHTA and CDR2 is FQGNSA. V lost 3 bases, J lost 2 bases, and 15 bases lay in between. CDR3 sequence: CASSFDRGTSTDTQYF. In DNA form, the CDR3 reads TGTGCCAGCAGCTTTGACCGGGGGACCTCCACAGATACGCAGTATTTT.

The chain has TRBV29-1 and TRBJ2-7, with 9 bases identical to TRBD1. After removal of 4 bases from V and 5 bases from J, the junction contained 9 bases not matched to a gene. The CDR3 loop spans 14 amino acids. Germline V gives CDR1 SQVTM, CDR2 ANQGSEA. CDR3 DNA sequence: TGCAGCGTTGTGTCCGGACAGGGGATCCACGAGCAGTACTTC. This translates into CSVVSGQGIHEQYF.

The chain has TRBV13 and TRBJ2-7; 7 nucleotides agree with TRBD2. Unmatched junction bases numbered 19, after V lost 5 bases and J lost 3 bases. The CDR3 has 18 residues. Germline lookup yields CDR1 PRHDT and CDR2 FYEKMQ (reference sequence). The CDR3 DNA is TGTGCCAGCAGCGCAGTCCCCCCCGCCGGTGGGAGGGACTACGAGCAGTACTTC. Amino acid sequence: CASSAVPPAGGRDYEQYF.

The V and J genes are TRBV4-3 and TRBJ2-1; 7 nucleotides match TRBD2. From germline, CDR1 is LGHNA and CDR2 YSLEER. CDR3 length: 16 residues. Trimming cost V 0 bases and J 8 bases; bases outside gene matches: 10. CDR3 nucleotide sequence: TGCGCCAGCAGCCAAGAAGCGAGACTAGCTGGGGATGAGCAGTTCTTC. Translating gives CASSQEARLAGDEQFF.

The chain has TRBV6-5 and TRBJ1-1; a possible D gene is TRBD1 (6 bases). Looked up from germline, CDR1 is MNHEY and CDR2 is SVGAGI. V lost 2 bases and J 7 bases, leaving 14 bases between the germline ends. This CDR3 contains 14 residues. CDR3 in amino acids: CASSYQGRGNEAFF. CDR3 bases: TGTGCCAGCAGTTACCAGGGGCGCGGTAATGAAGCTTTCTTT.

The chain joins TRBV4-2 to TRBJ2-7; D is perhaps TRBD2 (6 bases). The ends were cut back, 1 base at V and 2 bases at J, with 15 bases in the middle. The CDR3 has 16 amino acids. CDR1 is LGHNA, CDR2 YNFKEQ, per germline. The CDR3 sequence: CASSQVAVGRPYEQYF. The CDR3, as DNA: TGTGCCAGCAGCCAAGTGGCGGTCGGGAGACCCTACGAGCAGTACTTC.

The chain carries TRBV28 and TRBJ2-7; 7 bases fit TRBD2. From germline, CDR1 is MDHEN and CDR2 SYDVKM. Unmatched junction bases numbered 9, after V lost 5 bases and J lost 5 bases. The CDR3 extends over 14 amino acids. The CDR3 region is CASSGWAGVDEQYF. CDR3 nucleotides: TGTGCCAGCAGTGGGTGGGCGGGGGTGGACGAGCAGTACTTC. Full variable domain (outside the CDR3, taken from reference TRBV28 and TRBJ2-7): DVKVTQSSRYLVKRTGEKVFLECVQDMDHENMFWYRQDPGLGLRLIYFSYDVKMKEKGDIPEGYSVSREKKERFSLILESASTNQTSMYLCASSGWAGVDEQYFGPGTRLTVT.

V is TRBV5-1 and J is TRBJ1-6; D possibly corresponds to TRBD1 (6 bases). The CDR3 loop spans 14 amino acids. With 0 bases removed from V and 9 bases from J, the gap between germline ends came to 10 bases. From germline, CDR1 is SGHRS and CDR2 YFSETQ. The CDR3, as DNA: TGCGCCAGCAGCTTGGGACAGGACGGTTCACCCCTCCACTTT. It specifies CASSLGQDGSPLHF.